Included here is one TCR beta chain sequence, with context. What it recognizes is unknown. These data belong to a study of Tregs in tolerant kidney transplant recipients. Trimming removed 7 bases from V and 14 bases from J, with 21 bases in between. The CDR3 has 13 amino acids. Per the germline V gene, CDR1 is MNHEY and CDR2 is SVGAGI. Assay used: immunoSEQ multiplex PCR; TCRdb lists only in-frame clones, some missing. The sample contains under 20,000 clones, about four fifths of which appear only once. Whole-study findings and limits: Findings come from small patient numbers and require larger validation. Tregs expanded with activated donor B cells seemed most donor-specific.

Unstimulated regulatory T cells (CD4+CD25+CD127-), CD4+CD25- non-regulatory cells, CD4 and CD8 cells were FACS-sorted from thawed PBMCs. Regulatory T cells were sorted from thawed PBMCs rested overnight at 37°C with 200 IU/ml IL-2. Sample: Tregs from blood. The chain is built from TRBV6-5 and TRBJ2-1, with D tentatively TRBD2 (6 bases). The sequence came from a human donor in good health. Written as DNA, the CDR3 is TGTGCCAGCATCGGGGGAGGACCAATGATGGAGTTCTTC. It codes for CASIGGGPMMEFF.